Given below is one TCR beta chain in context. The data stem from a study of regulatory T cells in long-lasting Graves disease. Time point indicated: newly diagnosed GD, antithyroid drugs for less than 3 months. Making the TCR library involved RNA that had been extracted from PBMCs. Trimming took 3 bases from V and 10 from J, leaving 19 bases between them. The CDR3 contains 16 residues. Germline V gene data show CDR1 as LNHDA and CDR2 as SQIVND (reference sequence). Arm-PCR of CDR3 regions and iRepertoire HTBI primers were used to build TCR beta libraries. Each CDR3 protein is one row after TCRdb ran MiXCR on the multiplex PCR reads. The data hold hundreds of thousands of distinct CDR3 sequences, with roughly 16% observed a single time. Another study also made use of these data, one on T cells in Graves' hyperthyroidism and ophthalmopathy.

The J gene is TRBJ1-6, the V gene TRBV19; D may be TRBD1 (5 bases). This sample comprised peripheral blood mononuclear cells (PBMCs), obtained at new diagnosis, from a patient treated with antithyroid drugs. The source is a woman aged 25 to 39 with Graves disease. The CDR3 DNA reads TGTGCCAGTAGTATTGGGGGTCGGCAGGTCGGGTCACCCCTCCACTTT. Its translation: CASSIGGRQVGSPLHF.